Below, one T cell receptor beta chain is given with its context. Its antigen remains unknown. The ends were cut back, 7 bases at V and 4 bases at J, with 17 bases in the middle. Germline-derived CDR1 and CDR2 are SNHLY and FYNNEI. The CDR3 has 14 amino acids. The data are from a study of radiotherapy plus CTLA-4 blockade in lung cancer. The study, taken as a whole, reports: The best prediction of response reportedly came from early blood T cell clone dynamics, with interferon-beta.

Produced via immunoSEQ multiplex PCR; TCRdb's table is partial and in-frame only. The sample gives tens of thousands of clones, approximately 76% of which show up once; roughly 11% is in the top ten. This sequence was found in a human donor with non-small cell lung cancer who had stable disease on radiotherapy plus ipilimumab. Sequencing used peripheral blood, obtained from a patient treated with radiotherapy plus ipilimumab. The chain is built from TRBV2 and TRBJ2-7; a weak D match, TRBD2 (5 bases). The chain's CDR3 is CASKNLGVGYEQYF. The CDR3 DNA reads TGTGCCAGCAAGAACTTGGGAGTGGGGTACGAGCAGTACTTC.